A selection of T cell receptor beta chains follows, all from one sample in a study of blood T cell repertoires in COVID-19. TCRdb's copy holds only in-frame clones and misses some; the assay was immunoSEQ multiplex PCR. The sample lists around 300,000 clones, roughly 86% seen once, with approximately 1% in the top ten. Sequencing input: PBMCs or T cells enriched from blood (not recorded which). The receptor source for this set is a woman in her twenties or thirties who had recovered from COVID-19. Both conserved end residues are part of each CDR3. The order of the fields is CDR3 DNA, CDR3 protein, clone size, J gene, D gene, CDR3 length, V gene. A D gene is named only where the DNA matches it firmly. Some rows have no size entry. The others give once, few or many, or a class for an expanded clone.

TGTGCCAGCAGGATAACAGGGGGCCCAGGGGGCTACACCTTC	CASRITGGPGGYTF	.	TRBJ1-2	TRBD1	14	TRBV28
TGTGCCAGCAGCATAACAGGGATTACTGAAGCTTTCTTT	CASSITGITEAFF	.	TRBJ1-1	.	13	TRBV14
TGTGCCAGCAGTCAGCAGGGTGGCTCCTATAATTCACCCCTCCACTTT	CASSQQGGSYNSPLHF	.	TRBJ1-6	.	16	TRBV2
TGCAGCGTTGAAGGGGAAGGCAGGGGGCGCACTGAAGCTTTCTTT	CSVEGEGRGRTEAFF	once	TRBJ1-1	TRBD1	15	TRBV29-1
TGTGCCAGCAGCTTCTGGGACAGACTTATTAACTATGGCTACACCTTC	CASSFWDRLINYGYTF	.	TRBJ1-2	TRBD1	16	TRBV5-6
TGTGCCAGTACCACCGGCTGGACAGTTAATGAGCAGTTCTTC	CASTTGWTVNEQFF	.	TRBJ2-1	.	14	TRBV19
TGTGCCAGCAGCCCGACAGATACGCAGTATTTT	CASSPTDTQYF	.	TRBJ2-3	.	11	TRBV12-3/TRBV12-4
TGTGCCAGCACCTCGGGACTTTACAATGAGCAGTTCTTC	CASTSGLYNEQFF	.	TRBJ2-1	.	13	TRBV5-6
TGCAGCGTTGACGGGACTAGCGGGGGGAGCACAGATACGCAGTATTTT	CSVDGTSGGSTDTQYF	.	TRBJ2-3	TRBD2	16	TRBV29-1
TGTGCCAGCAGTTTCGGACGCAGGGGGCTGCCAGATACGCAGTATTTT	CASSFGRRGLPDTQYF	.	TRBJ2-3	TRBD1	16	TRBV5-4
TGTGCCAGCAGTTTTATAGCCCCCGCAGGGGGCCCGGAAGGCTACACCTTC	CASSFIAPAGGPEGYTF	.	TRBJ1-2	TRBD1	17	TRBV27
TGTGCCAGCAGCCTCGAGGGACTAGCGGGGGGGCGAGAGCAGTTCTTC	CASSLEGLAGGREQFF	.	TRBJ2-1	TRBD2	16	TRBV5-4
TGTGCCTGGGCTGACAGGGGCCTCCTCCCGCATCATGACCGCAATCAGCCCCAGCATTTT	CAWADRGLLPHHDRNQPQHF	.	TRBJ1-5	TRBD1	20	TRBV30
TGTGCCAGCAGTGAACGGATGGACAGGGCATATCAGCCCCAGCATTTT	CASSERMDRAYQPQHF	once	TRBJ1-5	TRBD1	16	TRBV2
TGTGCCATCAGTGGACAGGGGAACTATGGCTACACCTTC	CAISGQGNYGYTF	.	TRBJ1-2	TRBD1	13	TRBV10-3
TGTGCCAGCACCATAAACCGTAGGGGGCGAATGAACACTGAAGCTTTCTTT	CASTINRRGRMNTEAFF	.	TRBJ1-1	TRBD1	17	TRBV6-4
TGTGCCAGCAGCACCCAGGACACTGAAGCTTTCTTT	CASSTQDTEAFF	.	TRBJ1-1	.	12	TRBV11-3
TGCGCCAGCAGCCAAGATATCGGGGGTACTGAAGCTTTCTTT	CASSQDIGGTEAFF	.	TRBJ1-1	.	14	TRBV4-1
TGTGCCAGCAGCGACGGGGGTTATAATTCACCCCTCCACTTT	CASSDGGYNSPLHF	.	TRBJ1-6	.	14	TRBV9
TGTGCCAGCAGCTTGGGGGCCGACACAGATACGCAGTATTTT	CASSLGADTDTQYF	.	TRBJ2-3	.	14	TRBV5-6
TGTGCCAGCAGCTTGGGTCCGGCTAGCGACTCGAGTGAGACCCAGTACTTC	CASSLGPASDSSETQYF	once	TRBJ2-5	.	17	TRBV7-3
TGTGCCAGCTCACCACCACCGACAGGATTAAATCAGCCCCAGCATTTT	CASSPPPTGLNQPQHF	.	TRBJ1-5	.	16	TRBV18
TGTGCCAGCTCACCACTACAGACTAGCGGGAGTACAGATACGCAGTATTTT	CASSPLQTSGSTDTQYF	.	TRBJ2-3	TRBD2	17	TRBV18
TGTGCCAGCAGCTTAGTAGTAAACAATGAGCAGTTCTTC	CASSLVVNNEQFF	.	TRBJ2-1	.	13	TRBV7-9
TGTGCCAGCTCCGGGGGACAGGGTTATCAAGAGACCCAGTACTTC	CASSGGQGYQETQYF	.	TRBJ2-5	TRBD1	15	TRBV18
TGTGCCACCCCACGGGGGAAGGGGACCCAGTACTTC	CATPRGKGTQYF	.	TRBJ2-5	.	12	TRBV2
TGTGCCAGCAGTAACAGAACAGGGGGCAGAGGGGGCTACACCTTC	CASSNRTGGRGGYTF	.	TRBJ1-2	TRBD1	15	TRBV6-6
TGTGCCAGCAGCCCCGCCGACAGGGGACCGAAAGCTTTCTTT	CASSPADRGPKAFF	.	TRBJ1-1	TRBD1	14	TRBV27
TGTGCCAGCAGTCCCCTAAGCTCCTATAATTCACCCCTCCACTTT	CASSPLSSYNSPLHF	.	TRBJ1-6	.	15	TRBV6-5
TGCGCCAGCAGCTCTAGCACAGATACGCAGTATTTT	CASSSSTDTQYF	.	TRBJ2-3	.	12	TRBV5-1
TGTGCCAGCAGTTTCAGGGGAGATGCTAACTATGGCTACACCTTC	CASSFRGDANYGYTF	.	TRBJ1-2	.	15	TRBV27
TGTGCCAGTAGCCCGACAGAGCTACGCCGAATGAACACTGAAGCTTTCTTT	CASSPTELRRMNTEAFF	.	TRBJ1-1	.	17	TRBV19
TGTGCCAGCAGCTTAGAGAGGCAATTGGGTGGCACTGAAGCTTTCTTT	CASSLERQLGGTEAFF	.	TRBJ1-1	.	16	TRBV7-9
TGTGCCAGCAGTTCTCGGGGTCGGGGCACCTTC	CASSSRGRGTF	once	TRBJ1-2	.	11	TRBV28
TGTGCCACCAGGGACAGACGTTACAATGAGCAGTTCTTC	CATRDRRYNEQFF	.	TRBJ2-1	.	13	TRBV24-1
TGTGCCAGCAAGGGGCCCGGGGAGCTGTTTTTT	CASKGPGELFF	.	TRBJ2-2	.	11	TRBV3-1/TRBV3-2
TGTGCCAGCAGCTTAGAGGATTACGAGCAGTACTTC	CASSLEDYEQYF	few	TRBJ2-7	.	12	TRBV5-6
TGCAGCGTCTCCTCCAGGGGAGGGAAAGAGACCCAGTACTTC	CSVSSRGGKETQYF	.	TRBJ2-5	.	14	TRBV29-1
TGTGCCTGGAGTGTATCCGGGGAAACCTATGGCTACACCTTC	CAWSVSGETYGYTF	.	TRBJ1-2	.	14	TRBV30
TGTGCCAGCAGCTTAGGCGGGACAGGGGGTGAGCAGTTCTTC	CASSLGGTGGEQFF	.	TRBJ2-1	TRBD1	14	TRBV7-2
TGCGCCAGCAGCCAACGCGGGGATTATAATTCACCCCTCCACTTT	CASSQRGDYNSPLHF	.	TRBJ1-6	.	15	TRBV4-1
TGTGCCAGCAGCCCCAATAGCGGGAGCGGAGACATTCAGTACTTC	CASSPNSGSGDIQYF	.	TRBJ2-4	TRBD2	15	TRBV11-2
TGTGCCAGCACCTTGAGAACCCCCTATGGCTACACCTTC	CASTLRTPYGYTF	.	TRBJ1-2	.	13	TRBV28
TGTGCCAGCAGCGTGGGACTAGCGAGCACAGATACGCAGTATTTT	CASSVGLASTDTQYF	few	TRBJ2-3	TRBD2	15	TRBV5-4
TGTGCCACCCTGGACCCGGGAGGGGGCGTAAGGGGTGGCTACACCTTC	CATLDPGGGVRGGYTF	.	TRBJ1-2	TRBD1	16	TRBV19
TGTGCCACCAGTGAGACAGACAGCGGGAAAAACATTCAGTACTTC	CATSETDSGKNIQYF	.	TRBJ2-4	.	15	TRBV24-1
TGCGCCAGCAGTTCCCTGGGACAGGGGTACAATGAGCAGTTCTTC	CASSSLGQGYNEQFF	.	TRBJ2-1	TRBD1	15	TRBV5-1
TGTGCCAGCAGCCCCCGGACAGGGGGCTGGAATGAAAAACTGTTTTTT	CASSPRTGGWNEKLFF	.	TRBJ1-4	TRBD1	16	TRBV9
TGTGCCAGCGGGCAGATCTACGAGCAGTACTTC	CASGQIYEQYF	.	TRBJ2-7	.	11	TRBV25-1
TGTGCCAGCGGGCCCCCGACAGTGAATAATTCACCCCTCCACTTT	CASGPPTVNNSPLHF	once	TRBJ1-6	.	15	TRBV7-9
TGTGCCAGCAGCTTAACCAATCAGCTGTTTTTT	CASSLTNQLFF	.	TRBJ2-2	.	11	TRBV7-3
TGCAGCGTTGGCGACCTCCCGGGACAGGGAGTGGTTTATGGCTACACCTTC	CSVGDLPGQGVVYGYTF	.	TRBJ1-2	TRBD1	17	TRBV29-1